Detailed here is one T cell receptor (beta chain). The germline gives CDR1 SGHNT, CDR2 YYREEE (reference sequence). The CDR3 contains 17 residues. V trimming: 0 bases; J trimming: 7 bases; junction bases outside the gene matches: 12. This entry belongs to a study of T cells in tumors and immune-related adverse events. The data were produced by immunoSEQ multiplex PCR, yet TCRdb's version contains in-frame clones alone and is incomplete. The profile shows about 20,000 clones, 75% to 95% of them singletons. This clonotype was sampled from a female donor with metastatic renal cell carcinoma. This chain uses TRBV5-4 with TRBJ1-2; 10 bases map to TRBD1. The starting material was lymph node tissue, obtained from a patient treated with anti-PD-1 therapy. In nucleotides, the CDR3 is TGTGCCAGCAGCTTGGCCAAGGGACAGGGGTCTATCGGTGGCTACACCTTC. Residues: CASSLAKGQGSIGGYTF.